Listed here are 24 T cell receptor beta chains from one sample, sequenced in a study of cytomegalovirus exposure and HLA in healthy donors. Sequencing used immunoSEQ multiplex PCR; TCRdb keeps in-frame clones, though not all of them. The data hold about 200,000 clones, with 80% to 85% observed a single time. The sequencing input was PBMCs. The receptors here all came from a woman younger than 45 in good health and CMV-seronegative.

The genes are TRBV6-1 and TRBJ1-1; no clear D gene. This CDR3 is 16 amino acids long. Germline loops: CDR1 MNHNS, CDR2 SASEGT. Trimming pared 3 bases from V and 2 bases from J, leaving 16 bases between. CDR3 in amino acids: CASSDASRLFNTEAFF. CDR3 nucleotides: TGTGCCAGCAGTGATGCCTCTAGACTTTTTAACACTGAAGCTTTCTTT.

This clone was detected only once. The genes are TRBV29-1 and TRBJ2-3; D not certain. The CDR3 consists of 11 residues. The V and J ends lost 6 bases and 3 bases respectively, with 7 bases between them. The germline V gene has CDR1 SQVTM and CDR2 ANQGSEA. DNA for the CDR3: TGCAGCGTCGCGAGAACAGATACGCAGTATTTT. It translates to CSVARTDTQYF.

CDR3 protein: CASSLSWGQGNSPLHF. The CDR3 region has the DNA TGTGCCAGCAGCTTAAGTTGGGGACAGGGAAATTCACCCCTCCACTTT. The V gene is TRBV7-9, the J gene TRBJ1-6; 9 bases match TRBD1. CDR1 and CDR2 (germline): SEHNR, FQNEAQ (reference sequence). The ends lost 2 bases at V and 7 bases at J; junction bases unmatched: 6. This CDR3 has 16 amino acids. The full variable domain, its missing parts supplied by reference TRBV7-9 and TRBJ1-6, is DTGVSQNPRHKITKRGQNVTFRCDPISEHNRLYWYRQTLGQGPEFLTYFQNEAQLEKSRLLSDRFSAERPKGSFSTLEIQRTEQGDSAMYLCASSLSWGQGNSPLHFGNGTRLTVT.

The rearrangement joins TRBV30 to TRBJ1-1; D not resolved. CDR1 is GTSNPN, CDR2 SVGIG, per germline (reference sequence). This CDR3 has 11 amino acids. Trimming removed 4 bases at V and 1 base at J, with 4 bases between. CDR3 in amino acids: CAWIGNTEAFF. Here the CDR3 DNA reads TGTGCCTGGATCGGGAACACTGAAGCTTTCTTT.

This clone has just a few counts. V is TRBV5-4 and J is TRBJ1-1; 7 positions agree with TRBD1. The CDR3 extends over 13 amino acids. Trimming cost V 1 base and J 10 bases; bases outside gene matches: 7. The germline V gene has CDR1 SGHNT and CDR2 YYREEE (reference sequence). The CDR3 protein is CASSLKGSGGAFF. CDR3 nucleotides: TGTGCCAGCAGCTTGAAAGGGTCAGGGGGAGCTTTCTTT.

The rearrangement joins TRBV7-2 to TRBJ1-5; D gene ambiguous. This CDR3 is built from 13 residues. V gave up 4 bases and J gave up 6 bases, with 10 bases separating them. The germline V gene has CDR1 SGHTA and CDR2 FQGNSA. In nucleotides, the CDR3 is TGTGCCAGCAGCTCGCGGGTCACTCAGCCCCAGCATTTT. It encodes CASSSRVTQPQHF.

The chain joins TRBV18 to TRBJ1-1, with 7 bases that match TRBD1. The V and J ends lost 3 bases and 5 bases, in that order; junction bases with no gene match: 6. This CDR3 is built from 14 residues. Looked up from germline, CDR1 is KGHSH and CDR2 is LQKENI. CDR3 loop: CASSPQTGRTEAFF. CDR3 nucleotides: TGTGCCAGCTCACCTCAGACAGGGAGAACTGAAGCTTTCTTT.

The chain carries TRBV11-2 and TRBJ2-1; the D gene is possibly TRBD2 (6 bases). Trimming left V 1 base short and J 4 bases short, with 17 bases between. There are 17 residues in the CDR3. The germline gives CDR1 SGHAT, CDR2 FQNNGV. In nucleotides, the CDR3 is TGTGCCAGCAGCTTAGGAGGTACACCCCGGGAGTACAATGAGCAGTTCTTC. The encoded protein is CASSLGGTPREYNEQFF.

The chain uses TRBV9 and TRBJ1-6, with D hard to call. Trimming left V 3 bases short and J 3 bases short, with 7 bases between. This CDR3 comprises 14 residues. Germline-derived CDR1 and CDR2 are SGDLS and YYNGEE. CDR3 coding DNA: TGTGCCAGCAGCGAGGAGGTCTATAATTCACCCCTCCACTTT. Protein: CASSEEVYNSPLHF.

This clone was observed once. This rearrangement joins TRBV5-1 to TRBJ2-7, with 8 bases lining up with TRBD2. The junction had 2 bases not matched to a gene; V was cut back by 0 bases and J by 3 bases. Germline values: CDR1 SGHRS, CDR2 YFSETQ. This CDR3 is 14 amino acids long. The CDR3: CASSLGTSLYEQYF. The CDR3 DNA sequence: TGCGCCAGCAGCTTGGGGACTAGCCTCTACGAGCAGTACTTC.

This clone was seen just once. The V gene is TRBV6-5, the J gene TRBJ2-1; no definite D call. V was clipped by 6 bases and J by 5 bases, with 17 bases between them. The CDR3 is 15 amino acids. Germline CDR1 is MNHEY and CDR2 is SVGAGI. This CDR3 reads CASSPLAYLNNEQFF. The CDR3 DNA is TGTGCCAGCAGCCCCCTCGCCTACTTGAACAATGAGCAGTTCTTC.

The genes are TRBV30 and TRBJ2-7; 9 bases line up with TRBD1. V shed 2 bases and J 1 base; nucleotides not matched to a gene: 12. Germline lookup yields CDR1 GTSNPN and CDR2 SVGIG (reference sequence). The CDR3 is 17 amino acids. The CDR3 bases are TGTGCCTGGAGTCCCTTAACCGGACAGGGGCTTTCCTACGAGCAGTACTTC. Protein product: CAWSPLTGQGLSYEQYF.

V is TRBV10-3 and J is TRBJ1-1, with D hard to call. Looked up from germline, CDR1 is ENHRY and CDR2 is SYGVKD. V lost 3 bases and J 2 bases, leaving 7 bases between the germline ends. This CDR3 spans 13 amino acids. CDR3 sequence reads: CAISEWANTEAFF. In nucleotides, the CDR3 is TGTGCCATCAGTGAATGGGCAAACACTGAAGCTTTCTTT.

The V call is TRBV6-1, the J call TRBJ1-2, with unresolved D. The CDR3 has 12 amino acids. Germline V gives CDR1 MNHNS, CDR2 SASEGT. Trimming cost V 10 bases and J 4 bases, with 13 bases left between them. The CDR3 DNA reads TGTGCCACAACTTACAGCCTCTATGGCTACACCTTC. Its protein is CATTYSLYGYTF.

This chain uses TRBV18 with TRBJ1-2; D is perhaps TRBD1 (5 bases). In germline, CDR1 is KGHSH, CDR2 LQKENI. Trimming removed 1 base from V and 5 bases from J, with 17 bases in between. The CDR3 totals 16 residues. The CDR3 sequence: CASSPRLTGAIYGYTF. The CDR3 DNA follows: TGTGCCAGCTCACCACGACTTACAGGCGCCATTTATGGCTACACCTTC.

This clone was seen only a few times. The chain uses TRBV4-2 and TRBJ2-7; D might be TRBD2 (6 bases). Trimming removed 0 bases from V and 0 bases from J, with 9 bases in between. CDR3 length equals 15 residues. Per germline, CDR1 LGHNA and CDR2 YNFKEQ. The CDR3 bases are TGTGCCAGCAGCCAAGATCGGGGGAGCTCCTACGAGCAGTACTTC. This gives the protein CASSQDRGSSYEQYF.

The chain has TRBV5-4 and TRBJ2-5; D is unresolved. Germline V gene lookup returns CDR1 SGHNT and CDR2 YYREEE (reference sequence). The CDR3 spans 14 residues. V lost 0 bases to trimming and J lost 2 bases, with 8 bases between them. The CDR3 here is CASSLDFHQETQYF. CDR3 DNA: TGTGCCAGCAGCTTGGACTTCCATCAAGAGACCCAGTACTTC.

The chain uses TRBV7-3 and TRBJ1-2; no clear D gene. Germline CDR1 reads SGHTA; CDR2 reads FQGTGA. V was trimmed by 5 bases and J by 8 bases, leaving 24 bases between them. The CDR3 extends over 16 amino acids. The CDR3 loop is CASSAGGWGGFVGYTF. The DNA for the CDR3 is TGTGCCAGCAGCGCAGGAGGATGGGGAGGGTTCGTCGGCTACACCTTC.

The chain has TRBV7-2 and TRBJ1-2, with 8 positions matching TRBD1. Germline CDR1 is SGHTA and CDR2 is FQGNSA. This CDR3 has 13 residues. Unmatched junction bases numbered 6, after V lost 5 bases and J lost 7 bases. For the CDR3, the DNA is TGTGCCAGCAGCAGACAGGGGAATCGTGGCTACACCTTC. Residues: CASSRQGNRGYTF.

This chain uses TRBV19 with TRBJ2-7; tentatively, D is TRBD1 (6 bases). Germline V gene lookup returns CDR1 LNHDA and CDR2 SQIVND (reference sequence). The ends were cut back, 6 bases at V and 4 bases at J, with 13 bases in the middle. The CDR3 loop spans 13 amino acids. CDR3 residues: CASSVSTGYEQYF. The CDR3 DNA reads TGTGCCAGTAGCGTTTCAACAGGGTACGAGCAGTACTTC. The whole variable domain, remainder taken from reference TRBV19 and TRBJ2-7, is DGGITQSPKYLFRKEGQNVTLSCEQNLNHDAMYWYRQDPGQGLRLIYYSQIVNDFQKGDIAEGYSVSREKKESFPLTVTSAQKNPTAFYLCASSVSTGYEQYFGPGTRLTVT.

The chain couples TRBV5-4 to TRBJ1-2, with TRBD1 identical over 11 bases. V lost 4 bases and J lost 6; bases outside the gene matches: 8. The CDR3 covers 15 residues. Germline CDR1 is SGHNT and CDR2 is YYREEE (reference sequence). The CDR3 loop reads CASSRIGQGADGYTF. The CDR3 DNA follows: TGTGCCAGCAGCCGGATCGGACAGGGGGCTGATGGCTACACCTTC.

In this sample, this clone turned up a few times. V gene TRBV7-9 combines with J gene TRBJ2-7, with TRBD2 matching over 7 bases. Losses at the gene ends were 7 bases for V and 2 bases for J; bases not matched to a gene: 5. The V gene's germline CDR1 is SEHNR and CDR2 FQNEAQ (reference sequence). The length of the CDR3 is 13 residues. Here the CDR3 reads CASTVAGTYEQYF. CDR3 in DNA: TGTGCCAGCACCGTAGCGGGCACCTACGAGCAGTACTTC.

This chain connects TRBV19 to TRBJ2-7, with a weak D call TRBD2 (5 bases). Trimming took off 3 bases at V and 4 bases at J, with 22 bases between the two ends. Germline lookup yields CDR1 LNHDA and CDR2 SQIVND (reference sequence). This CDR3 comprises 17 residues. The CDR3 DNA sequence: TGTGCCAGTAGTATGGTGAGGGTGGATGGCCTAGAGTACGAGCAGTACTTC. It encodes CASSMVRVDGLEYEQYF. Complete variable domain (other parts from reference TRBV19 and TRBJ2-7): DGGITQSPKYLFRKEGQNVTLSCEQNLNHDAMYWYRQDPGQGLRLIYYSQIVNDFQKGDIAEGYSVSREKKESFPLTVTSAQKNPTAFYLCASSMVRVDGLEYEQYFGPGTRLTVT.

The chain combines TRBV28 with TRBJ1-1; no clear D. The germline V and J ends were trimmed by 6 bases and 2 bases, with 10 bases remaining between them. The CDR3 spans 13 residues. In germline, CDR1 is MDHEN, CDR2 SYDVKM. The CDR3 nucleotides are TGTGCCAGCAGCGGTTACGCAAACACTGAAGCTTTCTTT. Translation: CASSGYANTEAFF. Together with reference TRBV28 and TRBJ1-1, the CDR3 gives the full variable domain: DVKVTQSSRYLVKRTGEKVFLECVQDMDHENMFWYRQDPGLGLRLIYFSYDVKMKEKGDIPEGYSVSREKKERFSLILESASTNQTSMYLCASSGYANTEAFFGQGTRLTVV.